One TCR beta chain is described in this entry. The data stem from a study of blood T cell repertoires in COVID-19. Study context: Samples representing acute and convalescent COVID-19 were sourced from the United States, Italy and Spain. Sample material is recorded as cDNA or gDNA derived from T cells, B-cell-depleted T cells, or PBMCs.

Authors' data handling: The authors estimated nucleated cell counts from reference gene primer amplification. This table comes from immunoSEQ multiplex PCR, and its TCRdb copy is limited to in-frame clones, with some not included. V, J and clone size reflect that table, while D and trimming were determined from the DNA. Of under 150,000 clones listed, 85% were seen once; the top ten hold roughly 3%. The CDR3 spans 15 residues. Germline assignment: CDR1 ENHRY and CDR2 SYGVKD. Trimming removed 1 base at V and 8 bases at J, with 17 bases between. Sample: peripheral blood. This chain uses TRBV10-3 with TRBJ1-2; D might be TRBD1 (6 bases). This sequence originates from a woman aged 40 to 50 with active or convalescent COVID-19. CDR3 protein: CAISEWGPTGGGYTF. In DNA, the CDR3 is TGTGCCATCAGTGAGTGGGGTCCGACAGGCGGGGGCTACACCTTC.